The 18 T cell receptor beta chains below were found in one sample sequenced in a study of blood T cell repertoires in COVID-19. Measured with immunoSEQ multiplex PCR; TCRdb has only the in-frame clones, and not every one. Here the sample spans 150,000 to 200,000 clones, about nine tenths being singletons. Material: peripheral blood. Receptors originate from a man aged 45-65 years with acute or convalescent COVID-19.

The chain joins TRBV20-1 to TRBJ2-3; 7 bases align to TRBD2. The trim removed 3 bases at V and 6 bases at J, leaving 9 bases unmatched. Germline-derived CDR1 and CDR2 are DFQATT and SNEGSKA (reference sequence). The CDR3 totals 14 residues. DNA for the CDR3: TGCAGTGCTAGTAATGCGGGAGTATTGGATACGCAGTATTTT. Its protein product is CSASNAGVLDTQYF.

CDR3 nucleotides: TGTGCCAGCAGCTGGACCCAGGGGGCGGAGAACTATGGCTACACCTTC. It is translated as CASSWTQGAENYGYTF. The chain has TRBV5-8 and TRBJ1-2, with 8 bases that match TRBD1. Germline V gene data show CDR1 as SGHTS and CDR2 as YDEGEE. The V segment lost 3 bases and the J segment 2 bases; nucleotides outside the gene matches: 9. There are 16 residues in the CDR3.

This clone appeared a single time. V is TRBV7-3 and J is TRBJ2-1; a weak D match, TRBD2 (6 bases). Trimming removed 2 bases from V and 4 bases from J, with 15 bases in between. The CDR3 length is 16 residues. Looked up from germline, CDR1 is SGHTA and CDR2 is FQGTGA. CDR3 in DNA: TGTGCCAGCAGCTTAGAGGTTAGCGGATATTACAATGAGCAGTTCTTC. This translates into CASSLEVSGYYNEQFF.

V gene TRBV5-1 combines with J gene TRBJ1-3; D unclear. The V and J ends lost 6 bases and 0 bases respectively, with 13 bases between them. The length of the CDR3 is 15 residues. Germline V lookup: CDR1 SGHRS, CDR2 YFSETQ. The CDR3 region has the DNA TGCGCCAGCAAAGAGGGCGGGTTCTCTGGAAACACCATATATTTT. This codes for CASKEGGFSGNTIYF.

The chain has TRBV20-1 and TRBJ2-1; D uncertain. Trimming stripped 0 bases from V and 10 bases from J, with 7 bases between. The CDR3 is 11 amino acids. The germline CDR1 and CDR2 sequences are DFQATT and SNEGSKA (reference sequence). The CDR3 loop reads CSARDSPEQFF. CDR3 sequence (DNA): TGCAGTGCTAGAGATTCTCCGGAGCAGTTCTTC.

A single count supports this clone. The chain combines TRBV7-3 with TRBJ2-2; 8 positions agree with TRBD1. J lost 4 bases, V lost 1 base, and 5 bases had no gene match. The V gene's germline CDR1 is SGHTA and CDR2 FQGTGA. This CDR3 is built from 16 residues. The CDR3 DNA sequence: TGTGCCAGCAGCTTAAATGGCGGGACAGGCACCGGGGAGCTGTTTTTT. Amino acid sequence: CASSLNGGTGTGELFF.

CDR3 protein: CASRTTGPEFDSPLHF. The CDR3 DNA reads TGTGCCAGCAGAACAACAGGGCCTGAGTTCGATTCACCCCTCCACTTT. The rearrangement uses TRBV28 and TRBJ1-6, with TRBD1 as a possible D gene (6 bases). The germline gives CDR1 MDHEN, CDR2 SYDVKM. Trimming stripped 6 bases from V and 8 bases from J, with 20 bases between. The CDR3 loop spans 16 amino acids.

The J gene is TRBJ1-3, the V gene TRBV5-4; a possible D gene is TRBD1 (6 bases). V was shortened by 6 bases and J by 2 bases, with 18 bases between the two germline ends. CDR3 length: 16 amino acids. Germline CDR1 and CDR2: SGHNT and YYREEE (reference sequence). The CDR3 here is CASTKDYREAGNTIYF. The CDR3, as DNA: TGTGCCAGCACCAAAGACTACAGGGAAGCTGGAAACACCATATATTTT.

The chain joins TRBV6-1 to TRBJ1-1; TRBD1 aligns across 7 bases. CDR1 and CDR2 from the germline V gene are MNHNS and SASEGT. The CDR3 runs to 15 residues. J gave up 7 bases and V 3 bases, and 11 bases lay outside the gene matches. CDR3 loop: CASSEPHRGEDEAFF. As DNA, the CDR3 is TGTGCCAGCAGTGAGCCCCACAGGGGCGAGGATGAAGCTTTCTTT.

This CDR3 is CASRKSPGDTQYF. DNA for the CDR3: TGTGCCAGCAGAAAGTCCCCGGGGGATACGCAGTATTTT. The rearrangement links TRBV25-1 to TRBJ2-3; tentative D call: TRBD2 (5 bases). The V and J ends lost 6 bases and 6 bases respectively, with 13 bases between them. This CDR3 region has 13 residues. Germline lookup yields CDR1 MGHDK and CDR2 SYGVNS.

CDR3 sequence: CASSQALGRAPEAFF. CDR3 in DNA: TGTGCCAGCAGCCAAGCCTTAGGGCGGGCGCCCGAAGCTTTCTTT. The chain recombines TRBV4-2 with TRBJ1-1; D gene unclear. V was clipped by 1 base and J by 8 bases, with 17 bases between them. The CDR3 length is 15 residues. Looked up from germline, CDR1 is LGHNA and CDR2 is YNFKEQ.

The V call is TRBV6-1, the J call TRBJ2-7; possibly TRBD2 for D (5 bases). The CDR3 contains 17 residues. V shed 2 bases and J shed 7 bases, with 24 bases lying between them. CDR1 MNHNS and CDR2 SASEGT come from the germline V gene. The CDR3 coding sequence is TGTGCCAGCAGTGAAAACGGGGAGCGACTCTACGCGGGTGAGCAGTACTTC. Protein sequence: CASSENGERLYAGEQYF.

The chain carries TRBV5-5 and TRBJ2-3; maybe TRBD1 (5 bases). Germline V lookup: CDR1 SGHKS, CDR2 YYEKEE (reference sequence). The V gene lost 2 bases and the J gene lost 5 bases, with 9 bases spanning the gap. The CDR3 loop spans 13 amino acids. CDR3 sequence reads: CASSLRGLDTQYF. The CDR3 region has the DNA TGTGCCAGCAGCTTAAGGGGTTTAGATACGCAGTATTTT.

The chain recombines TRBV9 with TRBJ2-7; 7 bases are shared with TRBD1. The CDR3 contains 17 residues. After removal of 3 bases from V and 4 bases from J, the junction contained 16 bases not matched to a gene. CDR1 SGDLS and CDR2 YYNGEE come from the germline V gene. DNA for the CDR3: TGTGCCAGCAGCGACCACCCGCGAGGGGGCTGCGGGTACGAGCAGTACGTC. It is translated as CASSDHPRGGCGYEQYV.

This clone showed up just once. The chain combines TRBV28 with TRBJ2-1; 9 nucleotides align to TRBD2. Germline CDR1 and CDR2: MDHEN and SYDVKM. The CDR3 contains 15 residues. Germline trimming cut 6 bases from V and 6 bases from J; bases unmatched to any gene: 9. CDR3 nucleotide sequence: TGTGCCAGCAGCTCACTAGCGGGTTTATCCAATGAGCAGTTCTTC. Translation gives CASSSLAGLSNEQFF. Complete variable domain (other parts from reference TRBV28 and TRBJ2-1): DVKVTQSSRYLVKRTGEKVFLECVQDMDHENMFWYRQDPGLGLRLIYFSYDVKMKEKGDIPEGYSVSREKKERFSLILESASTNQTSMYLCASSSLAGLSNEQFFGPGTRLTVL.

The gene calls are TRBV30 and TRBJ1-4; tentatively, D is TRBD1 (5 bases). The germline gives CDR1 GTSNPN, CDR2 SVGIG (reference sequence). The germline V and J ends were trimmed by 3 bases and 8 bases, with 13 bases remaining between them. The CDR3 is made up of 13 amino acids. The CDR3 nucleotides read TGTGCCTGGAGAGGGGCACTCCGAGAAAAACTGTTTTTT. Translating it yields CAWRGALREKLFF.

This clone was counted between two and nine times. This chain uses TRBV5-8 with TRBJ2-3; TRBD1 might be the D (5 bases). Germline V CDR1 and CDR2: SGHTS, YDEGEE. This CDR3 spans 16 amino acids. The V end lost 4 bases, the J end lost 5 bases, and 20 bases lay between the germline ends. The CDR3 coding sequence is TGTGCCAGCAGCCCATCAGCTTCACTCCAGGGAGATACGCAGTATTTT. It specifies CASSPSASLQGDTQYF. The full variable domain, with the rest looked up from reference TRBV5-8 and TRBJ2-3, is EAGVTQSPTHLIKTRGQQATLRCSPISGHTSVYWYQQALGLGLQFLLWYDEGEERNRGNFPPRFSGRQFPNYSSELNVNALELEDSALYLCASSPSASLQGDTQYFGPGTRLTVL.

This clone was seen just once. The V gene is TRBV29-1, the J gene TRBJ1-6; TRBD1 matches 10 bases. Trimming removed 6 bases from V and 7 bases from J; junction bases left unmatched: 3. CDR1 SQVTM and CDR2 ANQGSEA come from the germline V gene. This CDR3 has 13 residues. CDR3 bases: TGCAGCGTACGACAGGGGGCAAATTCACCCCTCCACTTT. It yields the protein CSVRQGANSPLHF.